This T cell receptor (beta chain) was recovered during a study of T cell responses to AZD1222 COVID-19 vaccine. Assay: immunoSEQ multiplex PCR; the TCRdb copy retains only in-frame clones and omits some. The data hold 90,000 to 150,000 clones, with just under 90% observed a single time. General observations from the study: Spike was spanned by vaccine-associated CD4 TCRs, which were dominant at 160-218 and 743-854. Clonal diversity was possibly underestimated, and white British individuals and females predominated among donors. Of spike-specific TCRs, nearly half reportedly target regions left unmutated in variants. Spike-specific TCRs gained breadth and depth after people received two AZD1222 doses.

A word on this clone: Its specificity is unknown.

The CDR3 extends over 16 amino acids. Germline V CDR1 and CDR2: GTSNPN, SVGIG (reference sequence). V dropped 1 base and J dropped 1 base, with 16 bases sitting between them. The J gene is TRBJ1-1, the V gene TRBV30; D not resolved. The sample was peripheral blood, taken on day 0 of AZD1222 vaccination. This TCR was recovered from an adult in good health. This chain's CDR3 is CAWSARTPAANTEAFF. For the CDR3, the DNA is TGTGCCTGGAGTGCCCGAACCCCTGCAGCGAACACTGAAGCTTTCTTT.